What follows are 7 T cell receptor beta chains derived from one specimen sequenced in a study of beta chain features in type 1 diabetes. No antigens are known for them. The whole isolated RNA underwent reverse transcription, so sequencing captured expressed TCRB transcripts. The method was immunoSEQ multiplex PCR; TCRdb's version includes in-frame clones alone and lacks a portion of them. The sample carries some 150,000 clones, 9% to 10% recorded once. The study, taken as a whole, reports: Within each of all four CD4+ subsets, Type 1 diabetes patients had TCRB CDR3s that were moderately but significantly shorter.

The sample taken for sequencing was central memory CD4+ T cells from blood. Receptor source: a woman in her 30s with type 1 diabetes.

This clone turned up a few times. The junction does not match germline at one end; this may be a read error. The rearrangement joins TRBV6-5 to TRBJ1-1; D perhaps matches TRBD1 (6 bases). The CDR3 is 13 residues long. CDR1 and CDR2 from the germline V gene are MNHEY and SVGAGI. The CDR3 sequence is CAISNRVDTEAFF. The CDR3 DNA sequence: TGTGCCATCAGTAACAGGGTTGACACGGAAGCTTTCTTT.

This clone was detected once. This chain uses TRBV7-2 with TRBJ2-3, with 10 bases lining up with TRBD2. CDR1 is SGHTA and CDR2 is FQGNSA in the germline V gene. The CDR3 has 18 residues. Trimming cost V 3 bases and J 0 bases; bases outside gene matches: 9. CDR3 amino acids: CASSFNVLAGESTDTQYF. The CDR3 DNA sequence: TGTGCCAGCAGCTTCAACGTCCTAGCGGGAGAGAGCACAGATACGCAGTATTTT.

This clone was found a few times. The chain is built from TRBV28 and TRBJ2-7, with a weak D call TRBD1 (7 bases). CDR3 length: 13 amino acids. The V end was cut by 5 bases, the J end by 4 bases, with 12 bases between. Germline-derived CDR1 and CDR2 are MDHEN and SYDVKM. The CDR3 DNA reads TGTGCCAGCAGTCGACAGGGACTTTACGAGCAGTACTTC. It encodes CASSRQGLYEQYF. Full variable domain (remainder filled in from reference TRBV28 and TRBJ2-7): DVKVTQSSRYLVKRTGEKVFLECVQDMDHENMFWYRQDPGLGLRLIYFSYDVKMKEKGDIPEGYSVSREKKERFSLILESASTNQTSMYLCASSRQGLYEQYFGPGTRLTVT.

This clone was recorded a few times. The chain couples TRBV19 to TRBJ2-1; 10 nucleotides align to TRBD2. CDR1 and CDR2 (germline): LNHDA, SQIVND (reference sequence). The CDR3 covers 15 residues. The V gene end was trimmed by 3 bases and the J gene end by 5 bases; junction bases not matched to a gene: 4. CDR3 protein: CASSMWTSGDNEQFF. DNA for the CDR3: TGTGCCAGTAGTATGTGGACTAGCGGTGACAATGAGCAGTTCTTC.

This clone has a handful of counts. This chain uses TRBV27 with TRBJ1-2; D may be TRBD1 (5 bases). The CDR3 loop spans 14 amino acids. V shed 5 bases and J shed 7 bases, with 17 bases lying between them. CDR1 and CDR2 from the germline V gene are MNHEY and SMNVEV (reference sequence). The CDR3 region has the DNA TGTGCCAGCAGTCTACGGGGGGATGAGGGTGGCTACACCTTC. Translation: CASSLRGDEGGYTF.

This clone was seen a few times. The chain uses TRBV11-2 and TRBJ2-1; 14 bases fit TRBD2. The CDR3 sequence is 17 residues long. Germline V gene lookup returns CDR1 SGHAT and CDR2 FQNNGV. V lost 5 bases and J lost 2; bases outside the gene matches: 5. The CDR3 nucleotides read TGTGCCAGCAGCCGGACTAGCGGGAGGTCGACCTACAATGAGCAGTTCTTC. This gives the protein CASSRTSGRSTYNEQFF.

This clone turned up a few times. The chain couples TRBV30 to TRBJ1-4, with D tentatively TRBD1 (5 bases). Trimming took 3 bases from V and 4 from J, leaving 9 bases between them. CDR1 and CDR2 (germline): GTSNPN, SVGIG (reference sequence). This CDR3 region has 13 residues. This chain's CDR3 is CAWRTDFNEKLFF. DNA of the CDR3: TGTGCCTGGAGGACAGACTTTAATGAAAAACTGTTTTTT.